The present entry profiles one T cell receptor beta chain with its context. The antigen is undetermined. This sample is part of a study of T cell responses to AZD1222 COVID-19 vaccine. The CDR3 is 19 amino acids. V lost 4 bases, J lost 1 base, and 26 bases lay in between. Points from the study as a whole: Clonal diversity may have been underestimated in mostly white British donors. No repertoire was sampled before or during the peak T cell response, only after it. At baseline, seropositivity was found in only a handful of AZD1222 recipients. Unmutated variant regions are reportedly the target of nearly half of TCRs that are spike-specific.

Sequencing used immunoSEQ multiplex PCR; TCRdb keeps in-frame clones, though not all of them. This sample yields some 180,000 clones, of which approximately 93% are seen a single time; 1.5% to 2% belongs to the top ten. The clonotype comes from an adult who received the AZD1222 COVID-19 vaccine. The source material was peripheral blood, sampled 28 days after the second AZD1222 dose. This chain joins TRBV5-3 and TRBJ2-5; D is tentatively TRBD1 or TRBD2 (5 bases each). TRBV5-3 is noted as an ORF with a role that remains uncertain. The CDR3, as DNA: TGTGCCAGAAGCCTGGAGTGGAGTAAATCGAGGGGTCTCCAAGAGACCCAGTACTTC. Translated, it gives CARSLEWSKSRGLQETQYF.